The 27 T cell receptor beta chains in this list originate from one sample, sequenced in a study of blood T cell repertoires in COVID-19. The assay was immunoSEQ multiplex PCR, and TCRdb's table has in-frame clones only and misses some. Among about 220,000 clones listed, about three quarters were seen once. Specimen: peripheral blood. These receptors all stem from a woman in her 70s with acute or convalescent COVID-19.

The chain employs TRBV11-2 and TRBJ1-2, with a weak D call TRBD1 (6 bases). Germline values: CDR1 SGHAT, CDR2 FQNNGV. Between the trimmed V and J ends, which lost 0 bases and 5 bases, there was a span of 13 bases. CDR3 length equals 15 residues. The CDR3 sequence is CASSLDPTGAYGYTF. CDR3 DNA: TGTGCCAGCAGCTTAGATCCGACAGGTGCTTATGGCTACACCTTC.

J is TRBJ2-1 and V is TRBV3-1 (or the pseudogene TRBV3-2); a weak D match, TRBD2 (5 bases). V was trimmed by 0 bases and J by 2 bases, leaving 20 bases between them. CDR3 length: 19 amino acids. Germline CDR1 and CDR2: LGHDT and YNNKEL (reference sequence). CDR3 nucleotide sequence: TGTGCCAGCAGCCAAGATTCCCTGACGAGGGCGGGTACCTACAATGAGCAGTTCTTC. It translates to CASSQDSLTRAGTYNEQFF.

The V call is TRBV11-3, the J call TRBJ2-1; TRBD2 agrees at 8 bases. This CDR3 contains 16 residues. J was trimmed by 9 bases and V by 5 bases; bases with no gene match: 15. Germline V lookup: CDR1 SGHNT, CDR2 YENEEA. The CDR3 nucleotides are TGTGCCAGCAGCATCGCCGGGACTAGAGGGTGGGGTGAGCAGTTCTTC. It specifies CASSIAGTRGWGEQFF. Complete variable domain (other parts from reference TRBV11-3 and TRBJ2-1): EAGVVQSPRYKIIEKKQPVAFWCNPISGHNTLYWYLQNLGQGPELLIRYENEEAVDDSQLPKDRFSAERLKGVDSTLKIQPAELGDSAVYLCASSIAGTRGWGEQFFGPGTRLTVL.

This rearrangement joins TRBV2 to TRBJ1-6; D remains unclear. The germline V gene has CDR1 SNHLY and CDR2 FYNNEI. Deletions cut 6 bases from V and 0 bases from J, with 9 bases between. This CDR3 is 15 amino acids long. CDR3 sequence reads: CASSPFSSYNSPLHF. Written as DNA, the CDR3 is TGTGCCAGCAGCCCCTTCAGCTCCTATAATTCACCCCTCCACTTT. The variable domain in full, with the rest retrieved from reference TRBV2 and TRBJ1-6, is EPEVTQTPSHQVTQMGQEVILRCVPISNHLYFYWYRQILGQKVEFLVSFYNNEISEKSEIFDDQFSVERPDGSNFTLKIRSTKLEDSAMYFCASSPFSSYNSPLHFGNGTRLTVT.

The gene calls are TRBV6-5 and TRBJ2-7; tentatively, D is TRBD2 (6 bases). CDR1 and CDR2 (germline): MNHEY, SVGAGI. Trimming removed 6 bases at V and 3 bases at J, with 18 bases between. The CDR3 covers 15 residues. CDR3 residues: CASRRLASAHYEQYF. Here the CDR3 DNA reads TGTGCCAGCAGGAGACTGGCTAGCGCCCACTACGAGCAGTACTTC.

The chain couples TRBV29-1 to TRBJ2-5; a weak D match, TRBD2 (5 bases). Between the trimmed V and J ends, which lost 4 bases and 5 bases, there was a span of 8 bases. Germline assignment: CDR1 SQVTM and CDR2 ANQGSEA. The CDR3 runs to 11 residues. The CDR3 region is CSVAEGETQYF. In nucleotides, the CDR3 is TGCAGCGTTGCCGAGGGTGAGACCCAGTACTTC.

The CDR3 region has the DNA TGTGCCAGCCGACCGGAAGGGAGTCAGCCCCAGCATTTT. This gives the protein CASRPEGSQPQHF. The chain links TRBV6-6 to TRBJ1-5; D is unclear. V was shortened by 8 bases and J by 6 bases, with 14 bases between the two germline ends. CDR3 length equals 13 residues. Germline-derived CDR1 and CDR2 are MNHNY and SVGAGI (reference sequence).

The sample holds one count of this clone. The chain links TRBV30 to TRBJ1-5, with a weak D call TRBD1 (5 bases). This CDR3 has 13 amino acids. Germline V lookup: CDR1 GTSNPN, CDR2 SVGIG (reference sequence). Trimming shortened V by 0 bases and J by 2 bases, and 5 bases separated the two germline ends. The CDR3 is CAWSVQGNQPQHF. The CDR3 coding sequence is TGTGCCTGGAGTGTACAGGGCAATCAGCCCCAGCATTTT.

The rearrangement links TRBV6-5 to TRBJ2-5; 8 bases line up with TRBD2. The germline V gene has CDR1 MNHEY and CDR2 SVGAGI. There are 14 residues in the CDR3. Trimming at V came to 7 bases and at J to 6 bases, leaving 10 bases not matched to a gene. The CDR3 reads CASKAASGGQTQYF. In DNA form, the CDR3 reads TGTGCCAGCAAGGCCGCCTCGGGGGGGCAGACCCAGTACTTC.

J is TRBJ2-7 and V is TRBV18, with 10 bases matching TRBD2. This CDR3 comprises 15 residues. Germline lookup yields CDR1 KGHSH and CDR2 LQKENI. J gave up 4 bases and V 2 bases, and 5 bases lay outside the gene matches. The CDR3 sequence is CASSPSGGGVYEQYF. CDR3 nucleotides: TGTGCCAGCTCACCAAGCGGGGGGGGAGTTTACGAGCAGTACTTC.

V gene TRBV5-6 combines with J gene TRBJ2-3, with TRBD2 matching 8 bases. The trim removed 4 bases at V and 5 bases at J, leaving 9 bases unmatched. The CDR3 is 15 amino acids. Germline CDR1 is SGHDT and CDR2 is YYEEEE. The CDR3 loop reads CASSLKPAGVDTQYF. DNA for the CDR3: TGTGCCAGCAGCCTAAAGCCAGCGGGGGTAGATACGCAGTATTTT.

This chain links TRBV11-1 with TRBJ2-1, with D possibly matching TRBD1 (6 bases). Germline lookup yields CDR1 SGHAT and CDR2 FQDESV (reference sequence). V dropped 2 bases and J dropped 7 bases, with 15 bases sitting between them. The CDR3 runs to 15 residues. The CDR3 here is CASSLIGDRQNEQFF. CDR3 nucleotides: TGTGCCAGCAGCTTAATAGGCGACAGGCAGAATGAGCAGTTCTTC.

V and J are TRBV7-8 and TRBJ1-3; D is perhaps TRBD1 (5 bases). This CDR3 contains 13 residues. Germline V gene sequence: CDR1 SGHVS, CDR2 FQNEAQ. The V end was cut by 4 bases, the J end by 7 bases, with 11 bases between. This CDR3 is CASSYQGQNTIYF. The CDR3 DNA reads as TGTGCCAGCAGCTACCAGGGCCAGAACACCATATATTTT.

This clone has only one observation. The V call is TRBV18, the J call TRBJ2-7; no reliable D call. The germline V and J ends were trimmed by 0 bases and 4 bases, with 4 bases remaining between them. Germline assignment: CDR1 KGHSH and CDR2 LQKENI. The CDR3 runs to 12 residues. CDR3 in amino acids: CASSPPSYEQYF. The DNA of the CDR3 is TGTGCCAGCTCACCACCGTCATACGAGCAGTACTTC.

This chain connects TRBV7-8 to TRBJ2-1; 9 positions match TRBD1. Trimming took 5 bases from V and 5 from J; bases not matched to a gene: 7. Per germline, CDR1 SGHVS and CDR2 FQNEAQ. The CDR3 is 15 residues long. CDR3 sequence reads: CASSQGQGRNNEQFF. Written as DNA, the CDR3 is TGTGCCAGCAGCCAAGGACAGGGGCGAAACAATGAGCAGTTCTTC.

CDR3 in DNA: TGTGCCAGCAGCCACAAATGGGAGACAGATACGCAGTATTTT. Encoded protein: CASSHKWETDTQYF. The V call is TRBV3-1 (or the pseudogene TRBV3-2), the J call TRBJ2-3; tentative D call: TRBD2 (5 bases). The V gene's germline CDR1 is LGHDT and CDR2 YNNKEL (reference sequence). The CDR3 is made up of 14 amino acids. V was shortened by 3 bases and J by 3 bases, with 10 bases between the two germline ends.

DNA of the CDR3: TGTGCCATCAGTGAGTCGATATGGACAGGGTATAGCACAGATACGCAGTATTTT. Protein: CAISESIWTGYSTDTQYF. The V call is TRBV10-3, the J call TRBJ2-3; 8 nucleotides align to TRBD1. The germline CDR1 and CDR2 sequences are ENHRY and SYGVKD. CDR3 size: 18 residues. V lost 0 bases to trimming and J lost 0 bases; unmatched junction nucleotides: 8.

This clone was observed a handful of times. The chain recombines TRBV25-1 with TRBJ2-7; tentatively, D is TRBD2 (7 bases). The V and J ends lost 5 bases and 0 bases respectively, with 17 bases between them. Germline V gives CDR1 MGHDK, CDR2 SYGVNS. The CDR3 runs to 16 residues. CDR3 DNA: TGTGCCAGCAGTTCCCTCGGGGGGCCCTCCTCCTACGAGCAGTACTTC. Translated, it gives CASSSLGGPSSYEQYF.

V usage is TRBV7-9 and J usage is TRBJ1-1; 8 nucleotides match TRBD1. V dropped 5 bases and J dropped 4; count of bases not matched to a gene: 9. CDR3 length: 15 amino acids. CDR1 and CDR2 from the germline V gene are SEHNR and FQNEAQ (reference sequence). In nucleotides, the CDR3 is TGTGCCAGCAGCCCCCAACAGGGGGTCGCCACTGAAGCTTTCTTT. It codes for CASSPQQGVATEAFF.

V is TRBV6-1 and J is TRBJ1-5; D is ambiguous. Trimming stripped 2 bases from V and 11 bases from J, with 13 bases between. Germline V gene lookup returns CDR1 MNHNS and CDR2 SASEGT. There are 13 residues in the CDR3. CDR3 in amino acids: CASSEQSPSAQHF. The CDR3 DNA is TGTGCCAGCAGTGAACAAAGCCCGTCCGCCCAGCATTTT.

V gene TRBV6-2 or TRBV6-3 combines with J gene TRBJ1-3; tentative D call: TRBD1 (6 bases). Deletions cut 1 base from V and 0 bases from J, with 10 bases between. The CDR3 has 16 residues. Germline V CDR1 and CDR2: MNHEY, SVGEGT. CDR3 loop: CASSYFRDNSGNTIYF. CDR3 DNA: TGTGCCAGCAGTTACTTCCGGGACAACTCTGGAAACACCATATATTTT.

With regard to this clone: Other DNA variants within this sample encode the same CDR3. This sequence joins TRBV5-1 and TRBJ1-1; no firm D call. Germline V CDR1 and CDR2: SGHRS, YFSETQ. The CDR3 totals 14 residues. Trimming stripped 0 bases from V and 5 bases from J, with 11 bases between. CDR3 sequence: CASSLAGSGTEAFF. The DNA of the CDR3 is TGCGCCAGCAGCTTGGCCGGCTCGGGTACTGAAGCTTTCTTT.

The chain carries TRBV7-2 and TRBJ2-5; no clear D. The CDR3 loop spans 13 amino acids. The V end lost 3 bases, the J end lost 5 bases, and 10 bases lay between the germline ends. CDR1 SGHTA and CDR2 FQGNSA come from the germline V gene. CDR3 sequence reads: CASSFDSAETQYF. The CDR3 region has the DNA TGTGCCAGCAGCTTTGACTCGGCGGAGACCCAGTACTTC.

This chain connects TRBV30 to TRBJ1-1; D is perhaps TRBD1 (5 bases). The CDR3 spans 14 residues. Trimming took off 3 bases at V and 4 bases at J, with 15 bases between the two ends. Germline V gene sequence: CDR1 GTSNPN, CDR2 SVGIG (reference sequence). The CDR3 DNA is TGTGCCTGGAGCGCCTTCGACAGAGGCACTGAAGCTTTCTTT. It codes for CAWSAFDRGTEAFF.

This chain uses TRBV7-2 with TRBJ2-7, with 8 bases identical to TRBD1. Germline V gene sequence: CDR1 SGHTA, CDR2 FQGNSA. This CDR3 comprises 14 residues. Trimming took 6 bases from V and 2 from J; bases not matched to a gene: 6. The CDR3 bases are TGTGCCAGCAGTCAAGACAGGGGTACCTACGAGCAGTACTTC. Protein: CASSQDRGTYEQYF.

The CDR3 here is CASSRQGTGEKLFF. The CDR3, as DNA: TGTGCCAGCAGCCGACAAGGTACAGGGGAAAAACTGTTTTTT. This rearrangement joins TRBV3-1 (or the pseudogene TRBV3-2) to TRBJ1-4; the D gene is possibly TRBD1 (6 bases). The germline V gene has CDR1 LGHDT and CDR2 YNNKEL (reference sequence). The CDR3 length is 14 residues. Between the trimmed V and J ends, which lost 4 bases and 8 bases, there was a span of 14 bases.

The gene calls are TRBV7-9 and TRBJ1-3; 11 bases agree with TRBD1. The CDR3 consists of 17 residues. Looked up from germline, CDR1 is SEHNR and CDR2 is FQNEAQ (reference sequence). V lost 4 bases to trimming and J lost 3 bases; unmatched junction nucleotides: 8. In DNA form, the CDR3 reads TGTGCCAGCAGCTCGGACAGGGGGCCGAGCGGTGGAAACACCATATATTTT. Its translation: CASSSDRGPSGGNTIYF.